This T cell receptor beta chain appears in the sequencing data of a study of blood T cell repertoires in COVID-19. As for the study in general: Specimens from acute and convalescent COVID-19 originated in the United States, Italy and Spain.

Using immunoSEQ multiplex PCR, the repertoire was profiled, and TCRdb retains in-frame clones only, with some absent. Of 300,000 to 400,000 clones in the sample, roughly 87% are singletons; the top ten hold approximately 9.3%. A Seattle source enrolled patients during active infection and followed them longitudinally. The length of the CDR3 is 15 residues. Germline assignment: CDR1 ENHRY and CDR2 SYGVKD. Unmatched junction bases numbered 6, after V lost 6 bases and J lost 1 base. This sequence originates from a man in his thirties or forties with COVID-19, enrolled during active disease. This rearrangement joins TRBV10-3 to TRBJ2-5; TRBD1 agrees at 9 bases. Sequences were obtained from peripheral blood. CDR3 DNA: TGTGCCATCAGCCCCGGGACAGGGCGCCAAGAGACCCAGTACTTC. Its protein is CAISPGTGRQETQYF.